Here is one T cell receptor (beta chain) with its context. As yet, its antigen is unknown. Before use, CD3+ T cells rested overnight in serum-free medium. TCRdb called the 5' RACE reads again in MiXCR, with one record for every CDR3 protein. The sample holds 10,000 to 13,000 distinct CDR3 sequences, 35% to 45% seen once. These data are taken from a study of T cell repertoires and leukemia-associated antigens. The V gene's germline CDR1 is DFQATT and CDR2 SNEGSKA (reference sequence). CDR3 size: 16 residues. The V and J ends lost 3 bases and 8 bases respectively, with 23 bases between them. Study-wide results and limits: V, J, VDJ and CDR3 counts did not differ significantly among groups.

This TCR derives from a female donor in good health. V gene TRBV20-1 combines with J gene TRBJ2-1; a possible D gene is TRBD1 (6 bases). The specimen was CD3+ T cells sorted from blood and cultured. As DNA, the CDR3 is TGCAGTGCTAGCCCAGGGGTGCAGTACTGGGGCGATGAGCAGTTCTTC. Encoded protein: CSASPGVQYWGDEQFF.